One and the same sample provided the 30 T cell receptor beta chains below, sequenced in a study of cytomegalovirus exposure and HLA in healthy donors listed by TCRdb under 2017. Receptor libraries were prepared by the immunoSEQ multiplex PCR assay. A mixture of 60 forward primers for TCR Vbeta segments and 13 reverse primers for TCR Jbeta segments was used in the multiplex PCR. TCRdb retrieved this table from immuneACCESS and kept in-frame rearrangements only. Not all clones are present; in checked studies, unresolved V genes account for under half, and no reason is known for the remainder. The sample's records list 70,000 or so clones. The top ten constitute 2.5% to 3% of the sample. The specimen sequenced was PBMCs. These receptors were obtained from a middle-aged man in good health and CMV-seronegative.

The chain recombines TRBV30 with TRBJ2-3; 7 nucleotides match TRBD2. V shed 4 bases and J 0 bases; nucleotides not matched to a gene: 4. Germline CDR1 and CDR2: GTSNPN and SVGIG (reference sequence). The CDR3 loop spans 14 amino acids. In nucleotides, the CDR3 is TGTGCCTGGACCTCTAGCGGTAGCACAGATACGCAGTATTTT. This encodes CAWTSSGSTDTQYF.

This clone ranks as medium-sized in terms of frequency. The rearrangement joins TRBV6-1 to TRBJ2-1; 9 nucleotides line up with TRBD1. Germline assignment: CDR1 MNHNS and CDR2 SASEGT. The V gene end was trimmed by 4 bases and the J gene end by 6 bases; junction bases not matched to a gene: 10. CDR3 length: 16 amino acids. CDR3 bases: TGTGCCAGCAGTGGGTTCGGGACAGGGAACGTCAATGAGCAGTTCTTC. It is translated as CASSGFGTGNVNEQFF.

The chain links TRBV11-2 to TRBJ2-3; D is possibly TRBD2 (7 bases). V shed 4 bases and J shed 6 bases, with 14 bases lying between them. Germline-derived CDR1 and CDR2 are SGHAT and FQNNGV. The CDR3 runs 14 residues. CDR3 loop: CASSSTRGGDTQYF. The CDR3 DNA reads TGTGCCAGCAGCTCGACTAGGGGGGGGGATACGCAGTATTTT.

The CDR3 DNA sequence: TGTGCCAGCAGTGACTTACACAGGGGCCGGCAGTTCTTC. Encoded protein: CASSDLHRGRQFF. The chain combines TRBV6-4 with TRBJ2-1, with TRBD1 matching over 7 bases. Germline V gene lookup returns CDR1 MRHNA and CDR2 SNTAGT. This CDR3 is 13 amino acids long. V was clipped by 1 base and J by 12 bases; unmatched bases: 6.

The chain couples TRBV19 to TRBJ1-4; TRBD1 is a possible D gene (5 bases). The CDR3 runs to 16 residues. Trimming pared 4 bases from V and 3 bases from J, leaving 15 bases between. CDR1 is LNHDA, CDR2 SQIVND, per germline (reference sequence). The CDR3 here is CASSTTLGASNEKLFF. For the CDR3, the DNA is TGTGCCAGTAGTACGACATTAGGGGCTTCTAATGAAAAACTGTTTTTT.

The chain combines TRBV18 with TRBJ1-1; no firm D call. The CDR3 is made up of 14 amino acids. V lost 8 bases to trimming and J lost 0 bases, with 13 bases between them. Germline CDR1 KGHSH, CDR2 LQKENI. CDR3 sequence: CASDTTRLNTEAFF. The CDR3 region has the DNA TGTGCCAGCGATACGACACGTTTGAACACTGAAGCTTTCTTT.

The chain is built from TRBV6-6 and TRBJ1-5, with D perhaps TRBD1 (6 bases). From germline, CDR1 is MNHNY and CDR2 SVGAGI (reference sequence). CDR3 size: 15 residues. V was cut by 2 bases and J by 0 bases, with 8 bases left in between. The CDR3 loop is CASSYNRDSNQPQHF. The CDR3 DNA reads TGTGCCAGCAGTTACAACAGGGATAGCAATCAGCCCCAGCATTTT.

The CDR3: CASSVDSYSNQPQHF. CDR3 nucleotides: TGCGCCAGCAGCGTCGACAGTTATAGCAATCAGCCCCAGCATTTT. The rearrangement links TRBV5-1 to TRBJ1-5; tentatively, D is TRBD1 (5 bases). V was cut by 4 bases and J by 0 bases, with 11 bases left in between. Per the germline V gene, CDR1 is SGHRS and CDR2 is YFSETQ. This CDR3 region has 15 residues.

DNA of the CDR3: TGTGCCAGCAGCTCCCGGGACAGGGGGTCTGGGGCCAACGTCCTGACTTTC. Its translation is CASSSRDRGSGANVLTF. The V gene is TRBV5-4, the J gene TRBJ2-6, with TRBD1 identical over 11 bases. The germline CDR1 and CDR2 sequences are SGHNT and YYREEE (reference sequence). Trimming removed 3 bases from V and 1 base from J; junction bases left unmatched: 3. CDR3 length equals 17 residues. Full variable domain (outside the CDR3, taken from reference TRBV5-4 and TRBJ2-6): ETGVTQSPTHLIKTRGQQVTLRCSSQSGHNTVSWYQQALGQGPQFIFQYYREEENGRGNFPPRFSGLQFPNYSSELNVNALELDDSALYLCASSSRDRGSGANVLTFGAGSRLTVL.

The V call is TRBV4-1, the J call TRBJ2-1; D is uncertain. The CDR3 sequence is 15 residues long. CDR1 MGHRA and CDR2 YSYEKL come from the germline V gene. Trimming stripped 0 bases from V and 0 bases from J, with 6 bases between. In DNA form, the CDR3 reads TGCGCCAGCAGCCAAGAAGCCTACTCCTACAATGAGCAGTTCTTC. Its protein is CASSQEAYSYNEQFF.

The chain carries TRBV4-1 and TRBJ2-5, with D perhaps TRBD1 (6 bases). The CDR3 runs to 14 residues. Trimming left V 2 bases short and J 4 bases short, with 11 bases between. CDR1 and CDR2 (germline): MGHRA, YSYEKL. The CDR3 loop is CASSQPGQIETQYF. Written as DNA, the CDR3 is TGCGCCAGCAGCCAACCCGGACAGATAGAGACCCAGTACTTC.

The chain recombines TRBV6-5 with TRBJ1-2; unclear D gene. V lost 6 bases to trimming and J lost 2 bases, with 13 bases between them. The CDR3 length is 14 residues. Germline-derived CDR1 and CDR2 are MNHEY and SVGAGI. In DNA form, the CDR3 reads TGTGCCAGCAGCCAGGACTTCCTGAACTATGGCTACACCTTC. Its protein product is CASSQDFLNYGYTF.

CDR3 coding DNA: TGTGCCAGCAGCCAAGATCGAGGGGGATGGGTAACTGAAGCTTTCTTT. Translating it yields CASSQDRGGWVTEAFF. The V gene is TRBV14, the J gene TRBJ1-1; possible D gene TRBD1, 6 bases. The length of the CDR3 is 16 residues. Trimming stripped 0 bases from V and 5 bases from J, with 16 bases between. CDR1 SGHDN and CDR2 FVKESK come from the germline V gene. The full variable domain, rest sourced from reference TRBV14 and TRBJ1-1, is EAGVTQFPSHSVIEKGQTVTLRCDPISGHDNLYWYRRVMGKEIKFLLHFVKESKQDESGMPNNRFLAERTGGTYSTLKVQPAELEDSGVYFCASSQDRGGWVTEAFFGQGTRLTVV.

J is TRBJ1-1 and V is TRBV6-5; a weak D match, TRBD1 (5 bases). CDR1 MNHEY and CDR2 SVGAGI come from the germline V gene. V was clipped by 4 bases and J by 0 bases, with 12 bases between them. The CDR3 length is 15 residues. The DNA of the CDR3 is TGTGCCAGCAGTTTTCAGACAGCCATGAACACTGAAGCTTTCTTT. Translation gives CASSFQTAMNTEAFF.

The V gene is TRBV10-2, the J gene TRBJ1-4; D is perhaps TRBD1 (6 bases). V was trimmed by 3 bases and J by 6 bases, leaving 8 bases between them. Germline loops: CDR1 WSHSY, CDR2 SAAADI. This CDR3 comprises 13 residues. This CDR3 reads CASSEQGYEKLFF. As DNA, the CDR3 is TGCGCCAGCAGTGAACAGGGTTATGAAAAACTGTTTTTT.

The V gene is TRBV29-1, the J gene TRBJ2-5, with D possibly TRBD1 on 5 matching bases. Trimming removed 4 bases from V and 3 bases from J, with 18 bases in between. The CDR3 has 15 residues. Looked up from germline, CDR1 is SQVTM and CDR2 is ANQGSEA. CDR3 loop: CSVVGNRLLEETQYF. In nucleotides, the CDR3 is TGCAGCGTTGTGGGGAACAGGCTCTTGGAAGAGACCCAGTACTTC. Looking up the rest from reference TRBV29-1 and TRBJ2-5 gives the full variable domain: SAVISQKPSRDICQRGTSLTIQCQVDSQVTMMFWYRQQPGQSLTLIATANQGSEATYESGFVIDKFPISRPNLTFSTLTVSNMSPEDSSIYLCSVVGNRLLEETQYFGPGTRLLVL.

V and J are TRBV2 and TRBJ2-4; D possibly corresponds to TRBD2 (6 bases). CDR3 length: 14 residues. V was cut by 4 bases and J by 3 bases, with 10 bases left in between. Germline V gene sequence: CDR1 SNHLY, CDR2 FYNNEI. CDR3 loop: CASSVGGSKNIQYF. CDR3 nucleotides: TGTGCCAGCAGTGTTGGGGGGAGCAAAAACATTCAGTACTTC.

CDR3 amino acids: CAWSGDNSYEQYF. Written as DNA, the CDR3 is TGTGCCTGGAGTGGGGACAACTCCTACGAGCAGTACTTC. V and J are TRBV30 and TRBJ2-7, with D perhaps TRBD1 (6 bases). The CDR3 runs 13 residues. V was shortened by 1 base and J by 0 bases, with 7 bases between the two germline ends. Germline CDR1 reads GTSNPN; CDR2 reads SVGIG (reference sequence).

The chain combines TRBV11-1 with TRBJ1-6; D not resolved. This CDR3 has 15 amino acids. Germline lookup yields CDR1 SGHAT and CDR2 FQDESV (reference sequence). Trimming cost V 5 bases and J 2 bases, with 10 bases left between them. The CDR3 nucleotides are TGTGCCAGCAGCCTAGAGAGGACCTATAATTCACCCCTCCACTTT. This codes for CASSLERTYNSPLHF.

This sequence joins TRBV4-1 and TRBJ1-1; TRBD1 might be the D (5 bases). CDR3 length: 14 residues. Germline V gene lookup returns CDR1 MGHRA and CDR2 YSYEKL. The V gene lost 1 base and the J gene lost 4 bases, with 10 bases spanning the gap. CDR3 bases: TGCGCCAGCAGCCAAGTTTTTCAGGGCACTGAAGCTTTCTTT. It encodes CASSQVFQGTEAFF.

The chain uses TRBV10-3 and TRBJ2-1; 7 nucleotides match TRBD1. Trimming at V came to 6 bases and at J to 4 bases, leaving 9 bases not matched to a gene. The CDR3 has 15 amino acids. Germline V gene data show CDR1 as ENHRY and CDR2 as SYGVKD. The CDR3 is CAIRGEGASYNEQFF. As DNA, the CDR3 is TGTGCCATCAGGGGCGAGGGGGCTTCATACAATGAGCAGTTCTTC.

The chain is built from TRBV6-1 and TRBJ2-3; 9 bases are a match to TRBD2. This CDR3 is 15 amino acids long. Trimming at V came to 7 bases and at J to 3 bases, leaving 8 bases not matched to a gene. Germline CDR1 MNHNS, CDR2 SASEGT. CDR3: CASTLAGIGTDTQYF. In DNA form, the CDR3 reads TGTGCCAGCACCCTAGCGGGGATAGGTACAGATACGCAGTATTTT.

The chain carries TRBV5-6 and TRBJ1-2; TRBD1 agrees at 7 bases. In germline, CDR1 is SGHDT, CDR2 YYEEEE. CDR3 size: 16 residues. V shed 4 bases and J 2 bases; nucleotides not matched to a gene: 11. The CDR3: CASSRQTGSGNYGYTF. CDR3 nucleotides: TGTGCCAGCAGCCGTCAGACAGGGTCGGGCAACTATGGCTACACCTTC. Complete variable domain (other parts from reference TRBV5-6 and TRBJ1-2): DAGVTQSPTHLIKTRGQQVTLRCSPKSGHDTVSWYQQALGQGPQFIFQYYEEEERQRGNFPDRFSGHQFPNYSSELNVNALLLGDSALYLCASSRQTGSGNYGYTFGSGTRLTVV.

The rearrangement uses TRBV6-5 and TRBJ2-5; 9 bases are a match to TRBD1. The end of the DNA fits TRBJ2-7 better, so the J call may be wrong. CDR1 is MNHEY and CDR2 is SVGAGI in the germline V gene. This CDR3 comprises 16 residues. The CDR3: CASSLGQGDRVYEQYF. The CDR3 DNA is TGTGCCAGCAGTTTGGGACAGGGTGATCGGGTCTACGAGCAGTACTTC.

The rearrangement links TRBV7-9 to TRBJ2-5; D remains unclear. This CDR3 has 12 residues. Trimming removed 5 bases at V and 5 bases at J, with 9 bases between. Germline CDR1 is SEHNR and CDR2 is FQNEAQ (reference sequence). Here the CDR3 reads CASSNLPETQYF. DNA of the CDR3: TGTGCCAGCAGCAATCTACCGGAGACCCAGTACTTC.

This chain connects TRBV7-6 to TRBJ2-3, with TRBD2 matching over 8 bases. In germline, CDR1 is SGHVS, CDR2 FNYEAQ. The CDR3 is made up of 16 amino acids. Trimming removed 0 bases from V and 2 bases from J; junction bases left unmatched: 4. The CDR3 bases are TGTGCCAGCAGCTTAGCGAAGCGGGGGTACACAGATACGCAGTATTTT. Translated, it gives CASSLAKRGYTDTQYF.

This sequence joins TRBV7-9 and TRBJ2-4; TRBD2 agrees at 13 bases. Looked up from germline, CDR1 is SEHNR and CDR2 is FQNEAQ (reference sequence). The V and J ends lost 4 bases and 6 bases, in that order; junction bases with no gene match: 9. This CDR3 region has 17 residues. The CDR3 coding sequence is TGTGCCAGCAGCTCGCCGACTAGCGGGGGGCGGATAAACATTCAGTACTTC. Protein sequence: CASSSPTSGGRINIQYF.

This chain joins TRBV30 and TRBJ1-2, with D tentatively TRBD1 (6 bases). CDR1 and CDR2 (germline): GTSNPN, SVGIG (reference sequence). V was trimmed by 5 bases and J by 0 bases, leaving 28 bases between them. The CDR3 has 19 amino acids. In DNA form, the CDR3 reads TGTGCCTGGTCGTCCATTCGCGCGGACAGCTACAGAGCTAACTATGGCTACACCTTC. Residues: CAWSSIRADSYRANYGYTF.

Comment on this clone: This specimen includes other DNA sequences encoding the same CDR3. The chain has TRBV19 and TRBJ1-1; 9 bases fit TRBD1. With V trimmed by 7 bases and J by 1 base, 13 bases remained unmatched. Germline V gene data show CDR1 as LNHDA and CDR2 as SQIVND (reference sequence). This CDR3 has 17 amino acids. CDR3 sequence: CASTPGWGQGKNTEAFF. The CDR3 nucleotides are TGTGCCAGTACCCCAGGGTGGGGACAGGGTAAGAACACTGAAGCTTTCTTT.

This chain connects TRBV6-1 to TRBJ1-2; the D gene is possibly TRBD1 (5 bases). This CDR3 has 14 amino acids. V dropped 3 bases and J dropped 1 base, with 9 bases sitting between them. Germline V CDR1 and CDR2: MNHNS, SASEGT. The CDR3 here is CASSDRVRNYGYTF. For the CDR3, the DNA is TGTGCCAGCAGTGACAGGGTGCGTAACTATGGCTACACCTTC.